This TCR beta chain is from a study of blood T cell repertoires in COVID-19. About the research overall: The samples span acute and convalescent COVID-19 from the United States, Italy and Spain. From T cells, B-cell-depleted T cells, or PBMCs came the material, which was cDNA or gDNA.

CDR3 length equals 15 residues. The germline V gene encodes CDR1 SGHVS and CDR2 FQNEAQ. Trimming removed 2 bases at V and 2 bases at J, with 11 bases between. In the source study's methods: Estimation of nucleated cell counts was performed using reference gene primer amplification. Generated by immunoSEQ multiplex PCR, the TCRdb table keeps only in-frame clones and is missing some. The V and J calls and clone size were taken over from that table, and D and trimming were inferred from the DNA. The sample yields about 360,000 clones, more than 85% seen once. V usage is TRBV7-8 and J usage is TRBJ2-3, with D uncertain. The sequence was collected from a human donor in a cohort sampled during active COVID-19. The material sequenced was peripheral blood. The CDR3 coding sequence is TGTGCCAGCAGCTTAATCGCTAGTATCACAGATACGCAGTATTTT. Protein product: CASSLIASITDTQYF.